The 10 T cell receptor beta chains given below trace back to one sample, sequenced in a study of T-cell reconstitution after alpha-beta-depleted transplantation in children (dated by TCRdb to the mid-2010s). The library was made by PCR. For sequencing, an Illumina HiSeq 2500 was employed. TCR library preparation used molecular barcoding, with unique molecular identifiers applied to normalize quantification of the TCRbeta repertoire. TCRdb reprocessing: public reads trimmed at Q25 with fastp, clones called with MiXCR, in-frame beta chains kept. Entries that share a CDR3 protein sequence are merged under the most common genes and DNA. The sample has about 230,000 distinct CDR3 sequences on record, 9.7% of them singletons. The ten biggest clones cover approximately 5% of the sample. Sequenced material: PBMCs from the stem cell graft donor, taken from the stem cell graft. The receptor set was obtained from a human donor who donated a stem cell graft to a child with SCID.

The sample holds many counts of this clonotype. This sequence joins TRBV9 and TRBJ1-3; D unclear. Trimming cost V 0 bases and J 2 bases, with 9 bases left between them. Germline CDR1 SGDLS, CDR2 YYNGEE. This CDR3 is 15 amino acids long. CDR3 DNA: TGTGCCAGCAGCGTAGATGGGCGCCCTGGAAACACCATATATTTT. Translated, it gives CASSVDGRPGNTIYF.

This clonotype has at least ten counts. V and J are TRBV6-5 and TRBJ1-3; D unresolved. V shed 0 bases and J shed 3 bases, with 6 bases lying between them. CDR1 MNHEY and CDR2 SVGAGI come from the germline V gene. CDR3 size: 14 residues. As DNA, the CDR3 is TGTGCCAGCAGTTACTCTGAACTTGGAAACACCATATATTTT. Translated: CASSYSELGNTIYF.

This clonotype has ten or more counts. The J gene is TRBJ2-1, the V gene TRBV28, with 9 bases identical to TRBD2. Losses at the gene ends were 5 bases for V and 0 bases for J; bases not matched to a gene: 8. Germline V gene lookup returns CDR1 MDHEN and CDR2 SYDVKM. The CDR3 covers 17 residues. This CDR3 is CASSGSGGPSSYNEQFF. DNA for the CDR3: TGTGCCAGCAGTGGTAGCGGGGGCCCTAGCTCCTACAATGAGCAGTTCTTC. The full variable domain, with the rest looked up from reference TRBV28 and TRBJ2-1, is DVKVTQSSRYLVKRTGEKVFLECVQDMDHENMFWYRQDPGLGLRLIYFSYDVKMKEKGDIPEGYSVSREKKERFSLILESASTNQTSMYLCASSGSGGPSSYNEQFFGPGTRLTVL.

This clonotype came up many times. The V and J genes are TRBV29-1 and TRBJ1-5; D might be TRBD1 (6 bases). V lost 4 bases and J 0 bases, leaving 16 bases between the germline ends. Germline lookup yields CDR1 SQVTM and CDR2 ANQGSEA. The CDR3 runs 16 residues. The CDR3 region is CSVAGLSGDSNQPQHF. DNA for the CDR3: TGCAGCGTTGCAGGTTTGTCAGGGGATAGCAATCAGCCCCAGCATTTT.

This clonotype was counted ten times or more. J is TRBJ2-2 and V is TRBV7-2; possibly TRBD2 for D (5 bases). Germline V gives CDR1 SGHTA, CDR2 FQGNSA. The CDR3 is 14 residues long. The V and J ends lost 6 bases and 6 bases respectively, with 14 bases between them. CDR3 nucleotide sequence: TGTGCCAGCAGAGTCCTGACCGGGGCCGGGGAGCTGTTTTTT. Translated, it gives CASRVLTGAGELFF.

At least ten counts were recorded for this clonotype. V gene TRBV6-5 combines with J gene TRBJ1-1; maybe TRBD1 (5 bases). The CDR3 totals 15 residues. The V gene lost 2 bases and the J gene lost 0 bases, with 10 bases spanning the gap. Germline CDR1 and CDR2: MNHEY and SVGAGI. Here the CDR3 reads CASSYTDSLNTEAFF. CDR3 coding DNA: TGTGCCAGCAGTTACACAGACAGTCTGAACACTGAAGCTTTCTTT.

This clonotype was counted many times. The J gene is TRBJ2-5, the V gene TRBV9; D is perhaps TRBD2 (6 bases). CDR3 length equals 13 residues. CDR1 and CDR2 (germline): SGDLS, YYNGEE. Trimming pared 3 bases from V and 9 bases from J, leaving 15 bases between. The CDR3 here is CASSATSPGAQYF. The CDR3 nucleotides are TGTGCCAGCAGCGCCACTAGCCCGGGGGCCCAGTACTTC.

The sample holds many counts of this clonotype. The gene calls are TRBV20-1 and TRBJ1-5; D unresolved. The V gene lost 6 bases and the J gene lost 2 bases, with 8 bases spanning the gap. The CDR3 length is 12 residues. Germline V gives CDR1 DFQATT, CDR2 SNEGSKA (reference sequence). CDR3 sequence (DNA): TGCAGTGCGTTCAATGGCAATCAGCCCCAGCATTTT. It codes for CSAFNGNQPQHF.

In DNA form, the CDR3 reads TGTGCCAGCAGCTTAGCCGTTGAGGGGGCTAATGAAAAACTGTTTTTT. Translated: CASSLAVEGANEKLFF. This chain uses TRBV7-2 with TRBJ1-4; possible D gene TRBD1, 6 bases. The CDR3 runs 16 residues. The germline CDR1 and CDR2 sequences are SGHTA and FQGNSA. Trimming took off 0 bases at V and 3 bases at J, with 11 bases between the two ends.

Many counts were recorded for this clonotype. The chain joins TRBV20-1 to TRBJ2-3; TRBD2 matches at 10 bases. The CDR3 has 15 residues. The germline CDR1 and CDR2 sequences are DFQATT and SNEGSKA (reference sequence). Trimming at V came to 8 bases and at J to 2 bases, leaving 10 bases not matched to a gene. The CDR3 region has the DNA TGCAGTTTTCATTCAACTAGCGGGGCCACAGATACGCAGTATTTT. Protein: CSFHSTSGATDTQYF.